Shown below are 29 T cell receptor beta chains from a single sample sequenced in a study of cytomegalovirus exposure and HLA in healthy donors. Both 60 Vbeta primers and 13 Jbeta primers went into the PCR. Generated by immunoSEQ multiplex PCR, the TCRdb table keeps only in-frame clones and is missing some. Of 140,000 or so clones detected, roughly three fifths appear once; the ten largest clones hold approximately 6.5%. Source material: PBMCs. Every receptor here comes from a woman aged 60-75 years in good health and CMV-seronegative.

The rearrangement uses TRBV7-9 and TRBJ1-5; D is perhaps TRBD1 (5 bases). Trimming shortened V by 2 bases and J by 9 bases, and 8 bases separated the two germline ends. The CDR3 length is 12 residues. The germline V gene has CDR1 SEHNR and CDR2 FQNEAQ (reference sequence). CDR3 loop: CASSLMGGPQHF. CDR3 nucleotide sequence: TGTGCCAGCAGCTTAATGGGGGGGCCCCAGCATTTT.

The chain joins TRBV2 to TRBJ1-5; maybe TRBD1 (5 bases). V gave up 7 bases and J gave up 0 bases, with 13 bases separating them. CDR1 is SNHLY and CDR2 is FYNNEI in the germline V gene. The CDR3 runs 15 residues. CDR3 nucleotide sequence: TGTGCCAGCAAGGGGATGGGTTATAGCAATCAGCCCCAGCATTTT. It encodes CASKGMGYSNQPQHF.

This chain connects TRBV4-2 to TRBJ2-5, with 12 bases that match TRBD2. Germline CDR1 and CDR2: LGHNA and YNFKEQ. V lost 0 bases, J lost 5 bases, and 1 base stayed unmatched. The CDR3 totals 15 residues. CDR3 sequence (DNA): TGTGCCAGCAGCCAAGAGCTAGCGGGAGGGGAGACCCAGTACTTC. Translating gives CASSQELAGGETQYF.

The rearrangement links TRBV5-4 to TRBJ2-5; maybe TRBD1 (6 bases). V was trimmed by 4 bases and J by 4 bases, leaving 11 bases between them. Germline CDR1 is SGHNT and CDR2 is YYREEE (reference sequence). CDR3 length equals 13 residues. CDR3 loop: CASSQQGTETQYF. DNA for the CDR3: TGTGCCAGCAGCCAACAGGGAACAGAGACCCAGTACTTC.

This chain links TRBV6-1 with TRBJ1-2; no clear D gene. V shed 0 bases and J shed 7 bases, with 12 bases lying between them. The CDR3 loop spans 14 amino acids. From germline, CDR1 is MNHNS and CDR2 SASEGT. The CDR3 protein is CASSEATGVGGYTF. Written as DNA, the CDR3 is TGTGCCAGCAGTGAAGCAACCGGGGTTGGTGGCTACACCTTC.

A few counts support this clone. In DNA, the CDR3 is TGTGCCAGCAGCTTGCGCGCCGGACAGGTGGGCTACTACGAGCAGTACTTC. The encoded protein is CASSLRAGQVGYYEQYF. The chain is built from TRBV7-8 and TRBJ2-7, with TRBD1 identical over 7 bases. Germline assignment: CDR1 SGHVS and CDR2 FQNEAQ. Trimming cost V 3 bases and J 3 bases; bases outside gene matches: 14. This CDR3 comprises 17 residues. Filled out from reference TRBV7-8 and TRBJ2-7, the complete variable domain reads GAGVSQSPRYKVAKRGQDVALRCDPISGHVSLFWYQQALGQGPEFLTYFQNEAQLDKSGLPSDRFFAERPEGSVSTLKIQRTQQEDSAVYLCASSLRAGQVGYYEQYFGPGTRLTVT.

The chain is built from TRBV7-2 and TRBJ2-5; 11 nucleotides match TRBD2. Germline V gene data show CDR1 as SGHTA and CDR2 as FQGNSA. The V segment lost 1 base and the J segment 4 bases; nucleotides outside the gene matches: 5. CDR3 length: 16 amino acids. DNA of the CDR3: TGTGCCAGCAGCTTAGACCGCCTAGCGGGGGGAGAGACCCAGTACTTC. Its protein is CASSLDRLAGGETQYF.

The rearrangement links TRBV7-2 to TRBJ2-5; no clear D. The end of the DNA fits TRBJ2-7 better, so the J call may be wrong. The CDR3 is made up of 12 amino acids. CDR1 is SGHTA and CDR2 is FQGNSA in the germline V gene. This CDR3 is CASSSSAYEQYF. CDR3 bases: TGTGCCAGCAGCTCATCAGCGTACGAGCAGTACTTC.

There are a few counts of this clone. The CDR3 DNA reads as TGTGCCAGCAGCTTTTCCGGGTTCAGAAAGGTGGCTGGGGAGCTGTTTTTT. The encoded protein is CASSFSGFRKVAGELFF. The genes are TRBV11-3 and TRBJ2-2, with D uncertain. The CDR3 has 17 residues. Per the germline V gene, CDR1 is SGHNT and CDR2 is YENEEA. Trimming took 3 bases from V and 8 from J, leaving 22 bases between them.

The chain combines TRBV10-3 with TRBJ2-3; D possibly corresponds to TRBD2 (6 bases). Germline V gene sequence: CDR1 ENHRY, CDR2 SYGVKD. CDR3 size: 15 residues. The germline V and J ends were trimmed by 3 bases and 2 bases, with 12 bases remaining between them. In DNA, the CDR3 is TGTGCCATCAGTGACGGGCTAGCGTCCACAGATACGCAGTATTTT. Its protein is CAISDGLASTDTQYF.

V and J are TRBV2 and TRBJ2-7; 8 bases match TRBD1. In germline, CDR1 is SNHLY, CDR2 FYNNEI. The CDR3 contains 14 residues. The V and J ends lost 4 bases and 7 bases, in that order; junction bases with no gene match: 9. The CDR3, as DNA: TGTGCCAGCAGTGCAGGGGGCGCGGGGTTTGAGCAGTACTTC. It yields the protein CASSAGGAGFEQYF.

The chain combines TRBV19 with TRBJ2-7, with 8 positions matching TRBD2. Losses at the gene ends were 4 bases for V and 2 bases for J; bases not matched to a gene: 4. The CDR3 spans 14 residues. The germline V gene has CDR1 LNHDA and CDR2 SQIVND (reference sequence). DNA of the CDR3: TGTGCCAGTAGTACCGCGGGGGGCACCTACGAGCAGTACTTC. Its protein product is CASSTAGGTYEQYF. The full variable domain, rest sourced from reference TRBV19 and TRBJ2-7, is DGGITQSPKYLFRKEGQNVTLSCEQNLNHDAMYWYRQDPGQGLRLIYYSQIVNDFQKGDIAEGYSVSREKKESFPLTVTSAQKNPTAFYLCASSTAGGTYEQYFGPGTRLTVT.

The rearrangement uses TRBV7-2 and TRBJ2-1, with 10 bases that match TRBD2. The germline V gene has CDR1 SGHTA and CDR2 FQGNSA. Losses at the gene ends were 4 bases for V and 8 bases for J; bases not matched to a gene: 11. This CDR3 spans 16 amino acids. CDR3 sequence (DNA): TGTGCCAGCAGCTCCCGTACTAGCGGGATGGGGGATGAGCAGTTCTTC. It yields the protein CASSSRTSGMGDEQFF.

The genes are TRBV5-4 and TRBJ2-3; D unresolved. V dropped 0 bases and J dropped 2 bases, with 7 bases sitting between them. CDR1 is SGHNT and CDR2 is YYREEE in the germline V gene (reference sequence). The CDR3 runs 14 residues. The DNA of the CDR3 is TGTGCCAGCAGCTTGGGCAGTCTCACAGATACGCAGTATTTT. This encodes CASSLGSLTDTQYF.

This rearrangement joins TRBV6-5 to TRBJ1-2; possible D gene TRBD1, 5 bases. V gave up 4 bases and J gave up 7 bases, with 10 bases separating them. Germline values: CDR1 MNHEY, CDR2 SVGAGI. This CDR3 spans 12 amino acids. The CDR3 DNA is TGTGCCAGCAGTTCGCCTGGGGCTGGCTACACCTTC. Amino acid sequence: CASSSPGAGYTF.

The chain recombines TRBV19 with TRBJ1-2; 9 positions match TRBD1. This CDR3 has 13 amino acids. The V gene's germline CDR1 is LNHDA and CDR2 SQIVND (reference sequence). V was pared by 5 bases and J by 4 bases, with 2 bases of the junction left unmatched. The CDR3 loop is CASSPTGGYGYTF. Written as DNA, the CDR3 is TGTGCCAGTAGTCCGACAGGGGGCTATGGCTACACCTTC.

The chain carries TRBV5-5 and TRBJ1-3; 8 nucleotides line up with TRBD1. Germline values: CDR1 SGHKS, CDR2 YYEKEE (reference sequence). V lost 4 bases and J lost 0; bases outside the gene matches: 6. The CDR3 loop spans 16 amino acids. The CDR3 here is CASSGGQALSGNTIYF. DNA of the CDR3: TGTGCCAGCAGCGGGGGACAGGCCCTCTCTGGAAACACCATATATTTT.

As regards this clone: A read error may produce the germline difference seen at one junction end. The gene calls are TRBV7-7 and TRBJ1-1; D not certain. The CDR3 spans 13 residues. Germline assignment: CDR1 SSHAT and CDR2 FNYEAQ (reference sequence). The chain's CDR3 is CASSSSRGTEAFF. DNA for the CDR3: TGTGCTAGCAGCTCCTCCCGGGGCACTGAAGCTTTCTTT.

The chain uses TRBV7-2 and TRBJ2-1; 13 nucleotides align to TRBD2. From germline, CDR1 is SGHTA and CDR2 FQGNSA. Germline trimming cut 0 bases from V and 9 bases from J; bases unmatched to any gene: 5. The CDR3 runs 16 residues. The DNA for the CDR3 is TGTGCCAGCAGCTTAGCACTAGCGGGGGGGCCCCGTGAGCAGTTCTTC. Protein sequence: CASSLALAGGPREQFF.

CDR3 sequence: CASSDGGAGTDTQYF. The CDR3 nucleotides are TGTGCCAGCAGTGATGGGGGGGCGGGCACAGATACGCAGTATTTT. The J gene is TRBJ2-3, the V gene TRBV2, with D tentatively TRBD2 (7 bases). The CDR3 has 15 amino acids. V shed 3 bases and J shed 1 base, with 11 bases lying between them. The germline V gene encodes CDR1 SNHLY and CDR2 FYNNEI.

This clone turned up a few times. V is TRBV9 and J is TRBJ2-7, with 9 positions matching TRBD2. The germline V gene encodes CDR1 SGDLS and CDR2 YYNGEE. The V and J ends lost 4 bases and 6 bases, in that order; junction bases with no gene match: 8. The CDR3 has 14 amino acids. The CDR3, as DNA: TGTGCCAGCAGCAGCACCGGGACTAGCAGCGAGCAGTACTTC. Translation: CASSSTGTSSEQYF. Full variable domain (outside the CDR3, taken from reference TRBV9 and TRBJ2-7): DSGVTQTPKHLITATGQRVTLRCSPRSGDLSVYWYQQSLDQGLQFLIQYYNGEERAKGNILERFSAQQFPDLHSELNLSSLELGDSALYFCASSSTGTSSEQYFGPGTRLTVT.

This clone was found once. The chain joins TRBV10-3 to TRBJ1-2, with D perhaps matching TRBD1 (5 bases). Trimming stripped 8 bases from V and 4 bases from J, with 14 bases between. This CDR3 region has 13 residues. Germline lookup yields CDR1 ENHRY and CDR2 SYGVKD. CDR3 loop: CAISTVGGYGYTF. The CDR3 nucleotides are TGTGCCATCTCCACGGTGGGGGGCTATGGCTACACCTTC.

The chain employs TRBV5-1 and TRBJ2-5; D uncertain. CDR3 length: 13 amino acids. Trimming shortened V by 0 bases and J by 5 bases, and 8 bases separated the two germline ends. CDR1 and CDR2 (germline): SGHRS, YFSETQ. CDR3 nucleotide sequence: TGCGCCAGCAGCTTGGGGGCCTCGGAGACCCAGTACTTC. This gives the protein CASSLGASETQYF.

J is TRBJ2-5 and V is TRBV5-6, with a weak D call TRBD2 (7 bases). Germline lookup yields CDR1 SGHDT and CDR2 YYEEEE. The CDR3 contains 15 residues. With 5 bases removed from V and 4 bases from J, the gap between germline ends came to 18 bases. For the CDR3, the DNA is TGTGCCAGCAGATTGACTAGGGGGGGAGGAGAGACCCAGTACTTC. This translates into CASRLTRGGGETQYF.

The sample holds one count of this clone. CDR3 amino acids: CASSLVQGYTGELFF. CDR3 nucleotide sequence: TGTGCCAGCAGCTTAGTCCAGGGATACACCGGGGAGCTGTTTTTT. V is TRBV7-9 and J is TRBJ2-2; D perhaps matches TRBD1 (5 bases). The CDR3 runs to 15 residues. Trimming left V 1 base short and J 3 bases short, with 9 bases between. CDR1 is SEHNR, CDR2 FQNEAQ, per germline (reference sequence).

This clone was observed once. The J gene is TRBJ2-7, the V gene TRBV9; perhaps TRBD2 as D (6 bases). Germline V gene sequence: CDR1 SGDLS, CDR2 YYNGEE. The CDR3 runs 14 residues. Trimming pared 0 bases from V and 6 bases from J, leaving 13 bases between. The CDR3 region is CASSVELASVEQYF. CDR3 DNA: TGTGCCAGCAGCGTAGAACTAGCCTCGGTCGAGCAGTACTTC.

J is TRBJ1-2 and V is TRBV15; no firm D call. The germline V gene has CDR1 LNHNV and CDR2 YYDKDF (reference sequence). The V end was cut by 0 bases, the J end by 2 bases, with 16 bases between. The CDR3 has 17 residues. CDR3 sequence reads: CATSRDLFLVGNYGYTF. The CDR3 bases are TGTGCCACCAGCAGAGATCTCTTTCTTGTCGGGAACTATGGCTACACCTTC.

This CDR3 is CASRPWTMVYEQYF. In DNA, the CDR3 is TGTGCCAGCAGGCCTTGGACAATGGTCTACGAGCAGTACTTC. The chain has TRBV27 and TRBJ2-7, with D perhaps matching TRBD1 (5 bases). The V gene's germline CDR1 is MNHEY and CDR2 SMNVEV (reference sequence). The V and J ends lost 6 bases and 3 bases respectively, with 15 bases between them. The CDR3 is 14 amino acids.

The chain is built from TRBV19 and TRBJ2-6, with 12 bases matching TRBD2. The CDR3 contains 16 residues. Germline V gene data show CDR1 as LNHDA and CDR2 as SQIVND (reference sequence). CDR3 bases: TGTTTCGGGGCTAGCGGGGGGGCATACGGGGCCAACGTCCTGACTTTC. Amino acids: CFGASGGAYGANVLTF. Complete variable domain (other parts from reference TRBV19 and TRBJ2-6): DGGITQSPKYLFRKEGQNVTLSCEQNLNHDAMYWYRQDPGQGLRLIYYSQIVNDFQKGDIAEGYSVSREKKESFPLTVTSAQKNPTAFYLCFGASGGAYGANVLTFGAGSRLTVL.